The entry below gives a single TCR beta chain sequence along with its context. It has no known antigen specificity. Base qualities were left out, and no much larger clone turns up one base away. These data are taken from a study of cytomegalovirus exposure and HLA in healthy donors (dated by TCRdb to the late 2010s). With regard to the full study: According to an earlier analysis of 550 to 700 of the donors, about 179 million T cells yielded 100 million or so unique TCR beta sequences and roughly 280 Gb of sequence data. Approximately 300 gigabases of sequencing data and 75 million to 85 million unique TCR sequences made up an early release that covered about 640 HLA-typed donors. Of the 300 to 450 genotyped donors, 81% were placed in the genetic ancestry cluster associated with self-reported Caucasian donors. The study aimed to test whether cataloging public T cell receptors could reveal signatures of past pathogen exposure. Using immunosequencing, the study profiled T cell repertoires from 666 subjects and related those repertoires to cytomegalovirus serostatus. A separate validation cohort of roughly 130 different subjects was used in addition to the 666-subject first cohort. The study combined high-throughput TCR immunosequencing, statistical association of individual TCRs with disease status, and machine learning to predict cytomegalovirus infection status. A later analysis re-examined previously published TCR beta repertoires from just over 650 donors and added high-resolution HLA genotyping to investigate patterns of TCR occurrence. The later analysis used no new phenotypic data to find candidate immune exposures, relying instead on TCR beta sequences and their occurrence across donors. An earlier analysis of approximately 630 of the donors applied high-throughput TCR beta sequencing to assess whether each TCR beta V gene segment acted as functional or pseudogenic. Donor age, sex, ethnicity and CMV serostatus were collected together with the repertoire data. A later genetic analysis took genome-wide SNP genotypes for about three fifths of the 666 donors and used that subset as a discovery cohort. Every discovery cohort repertoire had been produced on one sequencing platform. HLA typing included class I and class II loci at four-digit resolution. The number of donors typed differed by locus, with 629-630 for A, B, C, DRB1 and DQB1, roughly 550 for DQA1, under 610 for DPA1, and approximately 470 for DPB1. About 5 DR-DQ haplotypes were handled as single units for association and clustering, since linkage in the cohort was strong. Among around 400 genotyped donors of the cohort, an average of approximately 240,000 unique TCR beta nucleotide sequences was sequenced per donor, of which 15% to 20% were non-productive.

CDR1 and CDR2 were assigned from the germline V gene (reference sequence) as LNHNV and YYDKDF. The CDR3, from cysteine to phenylalanine, totals 14 residues. The DNA shown is the 42-base CDR3, in frame from base 1. V lost 0 bases and J lost 14 bases, and the count of bases not matched to a germline gene is 10. The cohort comprised hundreds of healthy bone marrow donors. All cohort members were sampled while nominally healthy, although unrecorded immune exposures were likely present. The donor tested CMV seronegative, placing the donor among the 350 to 400 seronegative members of the cohort. Every donor gave a peripheral blood sample, and the peripheral blood mononuclear cells from that sample were used for TCR beta sequencing. Genomic DNA extraction from the blood cell samples was performed with the Qiagen DNeasy Blood Extraction Kit. Paper-wide results and their limitations: Roughly uniform sequencing depth across donors was assumed in presence/absence analyses, although this assumption may not hold. When HLA alleles, especially DR and DQ, strongly co-occurred, attributing TCR associations to individual alleles was difficult. Because HLA typing was unavailable for some donors at each locus, only the typed subset was used in association tests. Compared with the roughly 700-donor mean, donors in an Asian-associated ancestry cluster had fewer N-insertions in productive TCRs, according to a later genetic analysis. A later analysis found that most CMV-associated TCR beta chains appeared HLA-restricted, with HLA associations seemingly driven largely by CMV exposure. According to a later analysis, parvovirus B19, influenza, CMV and Epstein-Barr virus appeared linked to several top co-occurrence clusters. The 87-base-pair reads could not distinguish some IMGT-functional V segments, including TRBV6-2 and TRBV6-3, so those segments were excluded. A cluster of highly shared sequence variants was judged likely to be a technical artifact of the sequencing pipeline. CMV serostatus was the only immune exposure information available for the cohort. The study gave a list of about 170 TCR beta chains associated with cytomegalovirus. A later analysis found that TCR association rates varied across HLA loci, with DRB1 alleles showing the most associated TCRs and HLA-C alleles the fewest. At a false discovery rate of 0.05, a later analysis linked around 17,000 TCR beta sequences to specific HLA alleles. An earlier analysis of approximately 500 of the donors showed that most TCR beta V segments appeared in productive rearrangements either about 90% or about 30% of the time, which broadly matched IMGT annotations. The cohort was sequenced for TCR beta chains only, and without alpha or paired-chain data the features that could be detected were limited. In a later genetic analysis, a missense DCLRE1C variant was associated with V-gene and J-gene trimming of TCR beta chains, and the association was replicated in an independent cohort. Across donors, most TCR sequences were observed very rarely, whereas some public TCRs were present in many individuals. In a later analysis, HLA-associated TCR beta chains were found to be more clonally expanded and to have lower generation probabilities than equally common non-associated chains. In both the original and validation cohorts, the classifier was reported to diagnose cytomegalovirus status with high specificity and sensitivity. Correlated functional status among segregating V segments might be attributable to linkage disequilibrium, but an unknown experimental factor could not be ruled out. A few of the identified cytomegalovirus-associated TCR beta chains were confirmed in vitro to be specific for cytomegalovirus antigens. Because counts were too low, roughly 16 rarely observed V segments, including chromosome 9 orphons, were excluded from the earlier analysis of several hundred of the donors. It was suggested by the authors that the approach could potentially be generalized to other disease states and immunological phenotypes. A further reported finding was that TCR beta sequences accurately predicted the HLA-A and HLA-B alleles for most subjects in the first cohort.

The library was produced with the immunoSEQ multiplex PCR assay. A mixture of 60 forward primers for TCR Vbeta segments and 13 reverse primers for TCR Jbeta segments was used in the multiplex PCR. The CDR3 region of rearranged TCR beta genes was amplified from genomic DNA with a multiplex PCR assay. The amplified TCR beta libraries were sequenced on the Illumina HiSeq System as 87-base-pair reads. On the authors' methods: Across the 700 or so repertoires, a later analysis counted around 80 million unique TCR beta chains, about 10 million of which were shared by at least two donors. Raw reads were error-corrected and collapsed into unique sequences with a nearest-neighbor algorithm that merged closely related sequences to remove PCR and sequencing errors. CDR3 sequences were aligned to IMGT reference sequences to assign V, D and J gene segments. For a sequence to be retained, a match of at least six nucleotides to both a V gene segment and a J gene segment was required. Rearrangements were classified as productive when the CDR3 lacked stop codons and remained in frame with V and J, and all other rearrangements were classified as non-productive. CDR3 was defined by IMGT convention, running from the second conserved V-encoded cysteine to the conserved J-encoded phenylalanine. The earlier analysis of approximately 590 of the donors excluded any sequence lacking an unambiguous match to a single V gene segment. In an earlier analysis of several hundred of the donors, a V segment was called functional when productive rearrangements were above 56.7%, and segregating when the standard deviation between donors exceeded 5%. A statistical classification framework was developed to diagnose cytomegalovirus status using the catalog of TCR beta chain sequences. A later analysis assigned V and J genes by comparing TCR nucleotide sequences with IMGT/GENE-DB human TR gene sequences. A later analysis assigned CDR3 sequences and most-parsimonious VDJ recombination scenarios with the TCRdist pipeline. In a later analysis, each TCR beta chain was defined by its CDR3 amino acid sequence together with its V-gene family, and reads lacking a unique V-gene family were excluded. A later analysis removed over 500 highly shared, low-generation-probability nucleotide sequences to deal with suspected cross-contamination and a sequencing artifact. In a later analysis, a clonal expansion index for each public chain was calculated from normalized within-repertoire ranks of inferred template counts. Generation probabilities in a later analysis came from a VDJ recombination model fitted to out-of-frame rearrangements, and those results were checked against IGoR. Hypergeometric tests were used in a later analysis to score TCR-TCR, TCR-HLA and TCR-CMV co-occurrence, with a repertoire-size bias correction applied to the TCR pairs. In a later analysis, false discovery rates were estimated by permuting HLA or CMV assignments 20 times. A later analysis grouped co-occurring TCRs with DBSCAN, adding TCRdist sequence similarity when clustering within HLA-allele-positive subsets. Repertoires with fewer than 30,000 or more than 120,000 public chains, plus five repertoires with anomalous nucleotide sharing, were excluded from co-occurrence clustering. Sourced from immuneACCESS, this table was stored by TCRdb with only in-frame sequences that have V and J called. A share of the clones is absent; for the studies checked, an unresolved V gene accounts for under half, and the remainder has no known explanation. That table is the source of V, J and clone size, and D and trimming were worked out from the DNA. This sample gives over 100,000 clones in total; roughly 73% of them show up just once. The ten top clones hold approximately 0.9% of the sample.

The chain is assembled from TRBV15 and TRBJ2-4; TRBD2 matches 7 bases in the middle. The TCR was taken from a woman aged 30 to 39 in good health and CMV-seronegative. Sequenced sample: PBMCs. The sequenced DNA is TGTGCCACCAGCAGAGATAAGAGGGAGGGTCGCAAGTACTTC. This codes for CATSRDKREGRKYF.